This T cell receptor beta chain appears in the sequencing data of a study of blood T cell repertoires in COVID-19 (dated by TCRdb to the early 2020s). Turning to the overall study: Collaborator samples came from the United States, Italy and Spain and covered acute and convalescent phases of COVID-19. The material from the prospective study consisted of cDNA or gDNA derived from T cells, B-cell-depleted T cells, or PBMCs. Deeply sampled blood TCRbeta repertoires from subjects exposed to, actively infected with, or recovered from COVID-19 were included in the dataset. A freely available public database, intended as a resource for researchers studying the immune response to SARS-CoV-2, is where the repertoires were released. The samples were drawn from the first 160 participants of the ongoing ImmuneRACE study and from over 950 subjects provided by 6 global collaborators. Sample metadata almost always included a de-identified subject ID, COVID-19 status, age in years and sex. HLA class I and class II types, where available, came from metadata supplied by the sample provider rather than from assay-based typing.

Note on this clone: There is no known antigen for this receptor. Per-base qualities were not stored, and no clone one base away is much larger.

V is pruned by 3 bases and J by 6 bases, leaving 10 bases of the junction without a gene match. Including the terminal cysteine and phenylalanine, the CDR3 comprises 15 residues. Of all the DNA, just the CDR3 is kept, 45 bases in frame from base 1. CDR1 and CDR2 were assigned from the germline V gene as SGHDT and YYEEEE. The investigation overall reported the following: The amount of clinical and demographic metadata varied by source and participant and was provided uncurated.

Whole blood was collected in K2EDTA tubes by collaborating institutions according to the institutions' own protocols. For TCRbeta analysis, collaborators shipped samples as frozen whole blood, isolated PBMCs, or DNA extracted from either of those sample types. TCRbeta CDR3 regions were amplified from genomic DNA by means of the immunoSEQ Assay, a bias-controlled multiplex PCR. Concerning the study's data processing: The number of nucleated cells in each sample was estimated by amplification of reference gene primers within the assay. To quantify the absolute abundance of each unique TCRbeta CDR3 rearrangement, sequence reads were collapsed and filtered. Productive Simpson clonality was computed per sample as the square root of Simpson's diversity index over productive rearrangements. TCRdb limited this immuneACCESS table to in-frame rearrangements with V and J called. A share of clones is missing; checked studies link under half to unresolved V genes, and the rest is unexplained. V and J calls and clone size are given by that table; D and trimming were obtained from the DNA. This sample holds roughly 160,000 clones; 82% were observed only once. Together, the top ten hold under 12% of the sample.

This clonotype originated in a woman of 80 years or more with active or convalescent COVID-19. The sequenced material came from peripheral blood. The rearrangement joined TRBV5-6 to TRBJ2-7; TRBD2 matches 9 bases in the middle. The DNA sequence is given as TGTGCCAGCAGCTGGGGCGCTAGCGGGATCTCCGAGCAGTACTTC. Translated, it reads CASSWGASGISEQYF.